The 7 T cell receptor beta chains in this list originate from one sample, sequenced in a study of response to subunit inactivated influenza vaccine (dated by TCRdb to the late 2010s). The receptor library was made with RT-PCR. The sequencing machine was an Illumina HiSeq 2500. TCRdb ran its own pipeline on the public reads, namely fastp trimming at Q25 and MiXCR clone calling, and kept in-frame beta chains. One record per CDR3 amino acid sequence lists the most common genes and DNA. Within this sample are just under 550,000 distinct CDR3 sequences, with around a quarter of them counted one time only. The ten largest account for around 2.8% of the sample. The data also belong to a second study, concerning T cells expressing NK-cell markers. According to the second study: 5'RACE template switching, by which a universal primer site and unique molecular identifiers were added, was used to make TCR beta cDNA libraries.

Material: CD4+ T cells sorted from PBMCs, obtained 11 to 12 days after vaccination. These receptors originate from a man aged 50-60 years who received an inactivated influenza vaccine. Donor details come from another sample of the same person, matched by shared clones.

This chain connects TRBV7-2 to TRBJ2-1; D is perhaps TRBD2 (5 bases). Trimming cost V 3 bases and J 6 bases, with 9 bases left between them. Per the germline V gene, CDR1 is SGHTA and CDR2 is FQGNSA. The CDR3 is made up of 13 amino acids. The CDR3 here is CASSFGRGNEQFF. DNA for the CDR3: TGTGCCAGCAGCTTTGGACGGGGCAATGAGCAGTTCTTC.

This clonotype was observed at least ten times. The CDR3 DNA reads as TGCAGCGTTGAAGGACGGCAGGGGATTGAAGCTTTCTTT. It codes for CSVEGRQGIEAFF. The chain joins TRBV29-1 to TRBJ1-1; D is perhaps TRBD1 (6 bases). Germline values: CDR1 SQVTM, CDR2 ANQGSEA. The CDR3 is made up of 13 amino acids. The ends were cut back, 1 base at V and 7 bases at J, with 13 bases in the middle.

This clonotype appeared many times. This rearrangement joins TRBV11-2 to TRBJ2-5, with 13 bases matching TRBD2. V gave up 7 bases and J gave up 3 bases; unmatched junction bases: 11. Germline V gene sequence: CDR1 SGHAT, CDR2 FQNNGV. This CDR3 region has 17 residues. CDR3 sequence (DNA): TGTGCCAGCACCATGGGACTAGCGGGGCCAAGGGAAGAGACCCAGTACTTC. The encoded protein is CASTMGLAGPREETQYF.

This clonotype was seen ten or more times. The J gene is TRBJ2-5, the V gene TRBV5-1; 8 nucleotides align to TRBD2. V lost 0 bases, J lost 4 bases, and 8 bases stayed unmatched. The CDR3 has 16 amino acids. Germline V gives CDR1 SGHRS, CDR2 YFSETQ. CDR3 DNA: TGCGCCAGCAGCTTGGCTTCGGGGGGGGCCGCAGAGACCCAGTACTTC. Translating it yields CASSLASGGAAETQYF.

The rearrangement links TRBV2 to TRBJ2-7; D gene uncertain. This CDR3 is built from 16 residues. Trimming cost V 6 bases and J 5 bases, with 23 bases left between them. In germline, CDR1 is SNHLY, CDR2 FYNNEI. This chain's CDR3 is CASRDPRKVAGNEQYF. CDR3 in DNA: TGTGCCAGCAGAGACCCCCGAAAGGTAGCTGGAAACGAGCAGTACTTC.

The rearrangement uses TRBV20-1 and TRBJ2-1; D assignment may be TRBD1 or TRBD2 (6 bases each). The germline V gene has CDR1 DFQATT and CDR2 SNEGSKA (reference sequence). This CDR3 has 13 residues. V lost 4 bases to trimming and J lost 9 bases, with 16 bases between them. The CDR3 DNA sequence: TGCAGTGCTAAAGGTGTGGGGGGCTTTGAGCAGTTCTTC. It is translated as CSAKGVGGFEQFF.

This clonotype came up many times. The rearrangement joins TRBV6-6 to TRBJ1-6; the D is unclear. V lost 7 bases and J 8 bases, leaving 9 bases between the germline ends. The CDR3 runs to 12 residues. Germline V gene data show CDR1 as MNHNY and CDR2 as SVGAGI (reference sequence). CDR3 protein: CASKDGDSPLHF. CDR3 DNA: TGTGCCAGCAAGGATGGCGATTCACCCCTCCACTTT.